This TCR beta chain originates from a study of blood T cells in healthy people across ages. About the research overall: Template switching picked up about one barcoded beta molecule for each two T cells.

V lost 5 bases and J lost 6; bases outside the gene matches: 13. This CDR3 contains 19 residues. CDR1 is SGHVS, CDR2 FQNEAQ, per germline. Next came a second PCR, run for 7 to 11 cycles, which used a sample-barcoded 5' primer along with a J-beta primer mix. Each CDR3 protein gets one entry after TCRdb re-called the 5' RACE reads with MiXCR. The repertoire holds around 690,000 distinct CDR3 sequences, about 54% seen once, with about two fifths in the top ten. Sequenced input: blood. This rearrangement joins TRBV7-8 to TRBJ2-1; 16 bases fit TRBD2. This receptor was obtained from a man between 60 and 75 years old in good health. This CDR3 is CASSPLPGLAGGLGNEQFF. The DNA for the CDR3 is TGTGCCAGCAGCCCTTTACCGGGACTAGCGGGGGGGCTTGGCAATGAGCAGTTCTTC. The complete variable domain, with remaining parts taken from reference TRBV7-8 and TRBJ2-1, reads GAGVSQSPRYKVAKRGQDVALRCDPISGHVSLFWYQQALGQGPEFLTYFQNEAQLDKSGLPSDRFFAERPEGSVSTLKIQRTQQEDSAVYLCASSPLPGLAGGLGNEQFFGPGTRLTVL.